The entry below gives a single TCR beta chain sequence along with its context. Antigen: not known. The data derive from a study of tumor and adjacent non-tumor tissue in lung cancer. No cell sorting was done before RNA was extracted from the tissue. More than 3 cm separated this lung sample from the edge of the tumor. Whole-study results and caveats: Patients with more diverse tumor TCRs had worse survival. Tumor repertoires had a smaller top 100 clone share than normal lung.

TCRbeta libraries were built with three rounds of nested PCR, modified from ARM-PCR. TCRdb re-called the multiplex PCR reads with MiXCR, one entry per CDR3 protein. The sample gives 90,000 to 120,000 distinct CDR3 sequences, 60% to 80% of which show up once; roughly 19% is in the top ten. The sequenced sample was distant non-tumor lung tissue. The TCR originated in a man aged 25 to 40 with non-small cell lung cancer.

The CDR3 bases are TGTGCCAGCAGTTTAACAGCTGATACGCAGTATTTT. Residues: CASSLTADTQYF. The V and J genes are TRBV11-2 and TRBJ2-3, with D hard to call. The CDR3 spans 12 residues. Germline CDR1 SGHAT, CDR2 FQNNGV. Trimming left V 6 bases short and J 6 bases short, with 10 bases between.